This T cell receptor beta chain emerged from a study of blood T cells in healthy people across ages. It was with a sample-barcoded 5' primer and a J-beta primer mix that a second PCR of roughly 6 to 11 cycles was run. TCRdb fed the 5' RACE reads into MiXCR, producing one record per CDR3 protein. The sample holds about 730,000 distinct CDR3 sequences, approximately 39% seen once. Study-level results: TCR beta diversity, measured per million T cells, fell in a roughly linear way with age. Strong correlation was found linking TCR beta diversity to naive T cell percentage.

This CDR3 is built from 15 residues. V was clipped by 5 bases and J by 6 bases; unmatched bases: 6. Germline CDR1 MNHNY, CDR2 SVGAGI (reference sequence). This clonotype was picked up a small number of times. Its target is not known. V gene TRBV6-6 combines with J gene TRBJ2-1; 11 bases fit TRBD2. The specimen was blood. The sequence came from a woman aged 60-75 years in good health. The CDR3 reads CASSRITSGGNEQFF. CDR3 DNA sequence: TGTGCCAGCAGTCGTATAACTAGCGGGGGCAATGAGCAGTTCTTC.